These T cell receptor beta chains were read from a single sample in a study of T-cell reconstitution after alpha-beta-depleted transplantation in children. MiXCR, applied by TCRdb to the PCR reads, yields one record per CDR3 protein. The top ten clones hold just under 30% of a sample with approximately 400,000 distinct CDR3 sequences, around 15% of them seen once. The specimen was PBMCs, mostly from graft donor cells, collected 360 days after TCRalphabeta/CD19-depleted stem cell transplant. The source is a boy under three years old who had a stem cell transplant for Wiskott-Aldrich syndrome, so the T cells may come from the graft donor. Both conserved end residues are part of each CDR3. The order of the fields is CDR3 protein, CDR3 DNA, J gene, CDR3 length, D gene, V gene, clone size. The D gene is left open where the match is weak. Clone sizes are given selectively: once, few, many, or a class where the clone is expanded.

CASSPIGQRNYGYTF | TGCGCCAGCAGCCCCATTGGACAGAGGAACTATGGCTACACCTTC | TRBJ1-2 | 15 | NA | TRBV4-1 | NA
CSAVTGQGKGGEQYF | TGCAGCGCCGTCACCGGACAGGGTAAAGGAGGCGAGCAGTACTTC | TRBJ2-7 | 15 | TRBD1 | TRBV29-1 | many
CASSQGGFPDTQYF | TGCGCCAGCAGCCAAGGAGGGTTTCCAGATACGCAGTATTTT | TRBJ2-3 | 14 | NA | TRBV4-3 | NA
CASSQPVAGAQAQYF | TGTGCCAGCTCACAACCTGTGGCGGGGGCCCAAGCGCAGTATTTT | TRBJ2-3 | 15 | NA | TRBV18 | NA
CASSLTVTDTQYF | TGCGCCAGCAGCTTGACAGTCACAGATACGCAGTATTTT | TRBJ2-3 | 13 | NA | TRBV5-1 | NA
CASSYGLDGAQHF | TGTGCCAGCAGTTATGGCCTCGACGGGGCCCAGCATTTT | TRBJ1-5 | 13 | NA | TRBV6-2/TRBV6-3 | NA
CASRAGLAGGPMNTGELFF | TGTGCCAGCAGAGCGGGACTAGCGGGGGGGCCTATGAACACCGGGGAGCTGTTTTTT | TRBJ2-2 | 19 | TRBD2 | TRBV27 | few
CSARDWLTDTQYF | TGCAGTGCTAGAGATTGGCTCACAGATACGCAGTATTTT | TRBJ2-3 | 13 | NA | TRBV20-1 | few
CASSLDGPPDQYF | TGCGCCAGCAGCTTGGACGGCCCGCCCGACCAGTACTTC | TRBJ2-5 | 13 | NA | TRBV5-1 | NA
CASSLATGILPPGELFF | TGCGCCAGCAGCTTGGCCACGGGGATCTTACCCCCCGGGGAGCTGTTTTTT | TRBJ2-2 | 17 | NA | TRBV5-1 | few
CASSLWSGRDNEQFF | TGTGCCAGCAGCTTATGGTCAGGGCGGGATAATGAGCAGTTCTTC | TRBJ2-1 | 15 | NA | TRBV7-9 | NA
CASSGGQGGYEQYF | TGTGCCAGCAGTGGCGGACAGGGAGGCTACGAGCAGTACTTC | TRBJ2-7 | 14 | TRBD1 | TRBV25-1 | few
CASSFLVKALNEQYF | TGTGCCAGCAGTTTCTTGGTTAAAGCCTTGAACGAGCAGTACTTC | TRBJ2-7 | 15 | NA | TRBV12-3/TRBV12-4 | many
CASSWNPDTGELFF | TGCGCCAGCAGCTGGAACCCCGACACCGGGGAGCTGTTTTTT | TRBJ2-2 | 14 | NA | TRBV5-1 | many
CAWIQEEGRNEQFF | TGTGCCTGGATCCAAGAGGAGGGCCGGAATGAGCAGTTCTTC | TRBJ2-1 | 14 | NA | TRBV30 | NA
CASSLGQGIRTGELFF | TGTGCCAGCAGCTTAGGACAGGGTATTCGTACCGGGGAGCTGTTTTTT | TRBJ2-2 | 16 | TRBD1 | TRBV11-2 | few
CSARFPSYLAGGPGEQFF | TGCAGTGCTCGGTTCCCGTCATACCTAGCGGGGGGGCCGGGGGAGCAGTTCTTC | TRBJ2-1 | 18 | TRBD2 | TRBV20-1 | NA
CASSLNCQGVIITEAFF | TGCGCCAGCAGCTTGAACTGCCAGGGGGTTATTATCACTGAAGCTTTCTTT | TRBJ1-1 | 17 | TRBD1 | TRBV5-1 | NA
CASSLDRVVYGYTF | TGTGCCAGCAGTTTGGACAGGGTAGTCTATGGCTACACCTTC | TRBJ1-2 | 14 | TRBD1 | TRBV28 | NA
CAISEKLYYEQYF | TGTGCCATCAGTGAGAAACTCTACTACGAGCAGTACTTC | TRBJ2-7 | 13 | NA | TRBV10-3 | few
CASTWTRPGELFF | TGTGCCAGCACATGGACTCGCCCCGGGGAGCTGTTTTTT | TRBJ2-2 | 13 | NA | TRBV28 | NA
CSGLGQGGYEQYF | TGCAGCGGACTTGGACAGGGAGGCTACGAGCAGTACTTC | TRBJ2-7 | 13 | TRBD1 | TRBV29-1 | NA
CASSPEITDTQYF | TGTGCCAGCTCACCAGAGATCACAGATACGCAGTATTTT | TRBJ2-3 | 13 | NA | TRBV18 | NA
CATSREGHEQYF | TGTGCCACCAGTCGGGAGGGCCACGAGCAGTACTTC | TRBJ2-7 | 12 | TRBD2 | TRBV24-1 | NA
CASSPRPYSGTDTQYF | TGTGCCAGCTCACCTCGGCCTTACTCAGGAACAGATACGCAGTATTTT | TRBJ2-3 | 16 | NA | TRBV18 | NA
CASSIRGTGTNEQYF | TGTGCCAGCAGTATTCGCGGGACTGGGACCAACGAGCAGTACTTC | TRBJ2-7 | 15 | NA | TRBV6-1 | NA
CASSLKRGWQETQYF | TGTGCCAGCAGCTTAAAAAGGGGTTGGCAAGAGACCCAGTACTTC | TRBJ2-5 | 15 | NA | TRBV7-2 | NA
CASSALTETQYF | TGTGCCAGCAGTGCCCTCACAGAGACCCAGTACTTC | TRBJ2-5 | 12 | NA | TRBV2 | many
CASSQLRLAGGAWNEQFF | TGTGCCAGCAGCCAACTCCGACTAGCGGGAGGGGCTTGGAATGAGCAGTTCTTC | TRBJ2-1 | 18 | TRBD2 | TRBV3-1 | few
CASSSPGWARSNEQFF | TGCGCCAGCAGCTCTCCGGGGTGGGCGAGATCCAATGAGCAGTTCTTC | TRBJ2-1 | 16 | NA | TRBV5-1 | NA
CASSPGQGGWLGSYNEQFF | TGTGCCAGCAGCCCCGGACAGGGGGGATGGTTGGGCTCCTACAATGAGCAGTTCTTC | TRBJ2-1 | 19 | TRBD1 | TRBV27 | NA
CSARGLPKQETQYF | TGCAGTGCGCGGGGTCTCCCAAAGCAAGAGACCCAGTACTTC | TRBJ2-5 | 14 | NA | TRBV20-1 | NA
CAWRRGLERLEQYF | TGTGCCTGGAGGAGGGGACTAGAGAGGCTCGAGCAGTACTTC | TRBJ2-7 | 14 | TRBD2 | TRBV30 | few
CASFPGQRNTEAFF | TGTGCCAGCTTTCCGGGACAGAGGAACACTGAAGCTTTCTTT | TRBJ1-1 | 14 | TRBD1 | TRBV28 | NA
CATSYRLQGRETQYF | TGTGCCACCAGTTATCGACTCCAGGGGCGGGAGACCCAGTACTTC | TRBJ2-5 | 15 | NA | TRBV24-1 | NA
CASRRGANTGELFF | TGTGCCAGCAGAAGGGGGGCGAACACCGGGGAGCTGTTTTTT | TRBJ2-2 | 14 | NA | TRBV7-8 | many
CASSWGTSGDYEQYF | TGCGCCAGCAGCTGGGGGACTAGCGGGGATTACGAGCAGTACTTC | TRBJ2-7 | 15 | TRBD2 | TRBV5-1 | few
CASSLDRWKTDTQYF | TGCGCCAGCAGCCTCGACAGGTGGAAGACAGATACGCAGTATTTT | TRBJ2-3 | 15 | NA | TRBV4-3 | NA
CASSSTPEWTGELFF | TGCGCCAGCAGCTCGACTCCCGAGTGGACCGGGGAGCTGTTTTTT | TRBJ2-2 | 15 | NA | TRBV5-1 | NA
CAWRGQGYYEQYF | TGTGCCTGGAGGGGACAGGGCTACTACGAGCAGTACTTC | TRBJ2-7 | 13 | TRBD1 | TRBV30 | many
CASSLDRLAHNEQFF | TGTGCCAGCAGCTTAGATCGACTAGCCCACAATGAGCAGTTCTTC | TRBJ2-1 | 15 | TRBD2 | TRBV11-2 | NA
CASSYYRFSEKLFF | TGTGCCAGCAGTTACTACAGATTTAGTGAAAAACTGTTTTTT | TRBJ1-4 | 14 | NA | TRBV6-5 | NA
CASSSGQFSYEQYF | TGTGCCAGCAGCTCGGGACAGTTTTCCTACGAGCAGTACTTC | TRBJ2-7 | 14 | TRBD1 | TRBV7-9 | few
CASSQETGVRNIQYF | TGTGCCAGCAGCCAAGAGACAGGGGTGAGGAACATTCAGTACTTC | TRBJ2-4 | 15 | TRBD1 | TRBV14 | NA
CATSDFGYEQYF | TGTGCCACCAGTGATTTTGGGTACGAGCAGTACTTC | TRBJ2-7 | 12 | NA | TRBV24-1 | many
CASSSAGRFTEAFF | TGTGCCAGCAGCTCTGCCGGGAGGTTCACTGAAGCTTTCTTT | TRBJ1-1 | 14 | NA | TRBV6-1 | few
CSVTPTSGPYEQYF | TGCAGCGTTACTCCGACTAGCGGTCCCTACGAGCAGTACTTC | TRBJ2-7 | 14 | TRBD2 | TRBV29-1 | NA
CASSQDLGGLAGRPQFF | TGCGCCAGCAGCCAAGATTTGGGGGGACTAGCGGGCCGTCCGCAGTTCTTC | TRBJ2-1 | 17 | TRBD2 | TRBV4-3 | few